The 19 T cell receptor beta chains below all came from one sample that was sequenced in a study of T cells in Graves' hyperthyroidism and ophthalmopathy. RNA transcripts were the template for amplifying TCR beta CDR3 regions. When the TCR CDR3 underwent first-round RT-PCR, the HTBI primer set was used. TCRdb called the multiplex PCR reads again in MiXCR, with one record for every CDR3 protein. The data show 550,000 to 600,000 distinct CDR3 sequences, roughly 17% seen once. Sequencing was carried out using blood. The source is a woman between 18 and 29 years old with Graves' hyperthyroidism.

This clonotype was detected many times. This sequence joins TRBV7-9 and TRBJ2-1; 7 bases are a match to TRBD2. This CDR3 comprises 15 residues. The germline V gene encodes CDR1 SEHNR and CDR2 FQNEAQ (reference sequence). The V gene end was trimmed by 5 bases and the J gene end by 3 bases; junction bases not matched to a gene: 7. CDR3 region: CASSHLAEIYNEQFF. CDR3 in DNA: TGTGCCAGCAGCCATCTAGCGGAGATCTACAATGAGCAGTTCTTC.

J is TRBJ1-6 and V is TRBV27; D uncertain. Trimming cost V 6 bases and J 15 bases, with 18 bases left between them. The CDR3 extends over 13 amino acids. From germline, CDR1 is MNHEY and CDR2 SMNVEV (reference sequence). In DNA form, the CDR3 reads TGTGCCAGCAGCTTCTTAAATCCCCATTACCTCCACTTT. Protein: CASSFLNPHYLHF.

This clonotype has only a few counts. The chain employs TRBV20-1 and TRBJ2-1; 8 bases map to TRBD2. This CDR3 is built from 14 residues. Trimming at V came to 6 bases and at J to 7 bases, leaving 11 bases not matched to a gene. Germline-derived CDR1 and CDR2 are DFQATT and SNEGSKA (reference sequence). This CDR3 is CSAKSLAAKNEQFF. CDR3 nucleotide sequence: TGCAGTGCGAAATCACTAGCGGCGAAGAATGAGCAGTTCTTC.

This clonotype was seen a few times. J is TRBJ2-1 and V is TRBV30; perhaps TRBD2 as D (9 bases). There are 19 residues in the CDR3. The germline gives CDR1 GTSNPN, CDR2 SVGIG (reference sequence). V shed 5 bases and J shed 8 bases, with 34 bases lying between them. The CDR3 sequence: CAWGREPRGLREGQDEQFF. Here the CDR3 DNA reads TGTGCCTGGGGAAGGGAACCCAGGGGGCTGCGGGAGGGCCAGGATGAGCAGTTCTTC.

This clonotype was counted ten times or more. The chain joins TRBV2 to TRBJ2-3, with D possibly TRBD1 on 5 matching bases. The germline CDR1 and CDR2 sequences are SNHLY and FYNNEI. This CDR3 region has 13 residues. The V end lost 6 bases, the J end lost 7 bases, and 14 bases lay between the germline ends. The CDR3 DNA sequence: TGTGCCAGCAGGGTACGAGACAGTAATACGCAGTATTTT. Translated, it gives CASRVRDSNTQYF.

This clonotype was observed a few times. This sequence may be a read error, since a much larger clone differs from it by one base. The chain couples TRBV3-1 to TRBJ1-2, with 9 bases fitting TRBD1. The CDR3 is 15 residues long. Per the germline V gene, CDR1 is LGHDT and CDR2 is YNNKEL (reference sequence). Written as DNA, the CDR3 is TGTGCCAGCAGCGGCCTGGGACAGGGTAACGATGGCTACACCTTC. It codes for CASSGLGQGNDGYTF.

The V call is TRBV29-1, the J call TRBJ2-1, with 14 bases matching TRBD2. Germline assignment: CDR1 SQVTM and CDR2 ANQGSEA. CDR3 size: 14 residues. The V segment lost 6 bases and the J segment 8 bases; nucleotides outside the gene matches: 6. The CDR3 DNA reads TGCAGCGTCCCGACTAGCGGGAGGGCCTATGAGCAGTTCTTC. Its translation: CSVPTSGRAYEQFF.

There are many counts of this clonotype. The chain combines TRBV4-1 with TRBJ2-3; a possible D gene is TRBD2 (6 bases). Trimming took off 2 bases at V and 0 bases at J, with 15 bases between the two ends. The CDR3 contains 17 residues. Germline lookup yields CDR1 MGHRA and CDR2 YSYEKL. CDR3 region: CASSQPGTSPSTDTQYF. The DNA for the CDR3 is TGCGCCAGCAGCCAACCCGGGACTTCCCCTAGCACAGATACGCAGTATTTT.

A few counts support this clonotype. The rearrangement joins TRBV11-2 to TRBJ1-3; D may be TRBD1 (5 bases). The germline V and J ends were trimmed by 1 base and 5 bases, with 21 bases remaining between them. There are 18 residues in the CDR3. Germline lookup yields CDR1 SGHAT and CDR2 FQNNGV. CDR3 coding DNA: TGTGCCAGCAGCTTAGTCGACACACCGGGACCTCGGCGAAACACCATATATTTT. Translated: CASSLVDTPGPRRNTIYF.

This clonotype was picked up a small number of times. The CDR3 loop reads CASSQEAGHLLGYTF. For the CDR3, the DNA is TGCGCCAGCAGCCAAGAAGCGGGACACCTTTTGGGCTACACCTTC. The chain recombines TRBV4-3 with TRBJ1-2; possible D gene TRBD1, 6 bases. This CDR3 contains 15 residues. Deletions cut 0 bases from V and 8 bases from J, with 16 bases between. Germline CDR1 reads LGHNA; CDR2 reads YSLEER.

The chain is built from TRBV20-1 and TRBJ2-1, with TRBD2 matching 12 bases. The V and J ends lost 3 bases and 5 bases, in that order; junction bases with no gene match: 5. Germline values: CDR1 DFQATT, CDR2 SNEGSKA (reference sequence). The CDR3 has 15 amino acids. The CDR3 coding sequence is TGCAGTGCTAGGACTAGGACTAGCGGGGACAATGAGCAGTTCTTC. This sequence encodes CSARTRTSGDNEQFF.

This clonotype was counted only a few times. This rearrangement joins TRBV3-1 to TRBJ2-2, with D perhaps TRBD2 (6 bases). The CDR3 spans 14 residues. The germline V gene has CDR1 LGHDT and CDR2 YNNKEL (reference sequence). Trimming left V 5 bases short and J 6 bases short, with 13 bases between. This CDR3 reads CASSVGTFPGELFF. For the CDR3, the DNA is TGTGCCAGCAGCGTGGGGACTTTTCCCGGGGAGCTGTTTTTT.

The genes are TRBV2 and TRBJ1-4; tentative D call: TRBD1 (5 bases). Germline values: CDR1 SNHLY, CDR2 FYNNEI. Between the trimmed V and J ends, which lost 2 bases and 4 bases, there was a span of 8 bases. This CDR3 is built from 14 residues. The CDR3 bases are TGTGCCAGCAGTGAACAGGGAGGTAATGAAAAACTGTTTTTT. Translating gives CASSEQGGNEKLFF.

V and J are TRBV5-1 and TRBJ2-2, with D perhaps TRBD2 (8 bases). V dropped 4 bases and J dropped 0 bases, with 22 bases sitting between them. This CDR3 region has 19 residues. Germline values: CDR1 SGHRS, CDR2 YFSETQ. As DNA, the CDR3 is TGCGCCAGCAGCCAGGGGGTAGCGGGAAGCGTGGCGAACACCGGGGAGCTGTTTTTT. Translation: CASSQGVAGSVANTGELFF.

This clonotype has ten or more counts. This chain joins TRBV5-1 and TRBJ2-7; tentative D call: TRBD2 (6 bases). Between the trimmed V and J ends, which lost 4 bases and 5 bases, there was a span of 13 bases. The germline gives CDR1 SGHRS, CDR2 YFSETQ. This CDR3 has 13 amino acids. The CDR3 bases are TGCGCCAGCAGCGGGGGGACGGCCGACGAGCAGTACTTC. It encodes CASSGGTADEQYF.

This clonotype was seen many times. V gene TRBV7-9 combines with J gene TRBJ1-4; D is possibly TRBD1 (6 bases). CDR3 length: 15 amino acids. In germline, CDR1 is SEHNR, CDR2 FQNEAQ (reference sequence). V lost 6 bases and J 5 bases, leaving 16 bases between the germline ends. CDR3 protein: CASSLLQGRNEKLFF. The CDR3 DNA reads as TGTGCCAGCAGTCTACTACAGGGAAGAAATGAAAAACTGTTTTTT.

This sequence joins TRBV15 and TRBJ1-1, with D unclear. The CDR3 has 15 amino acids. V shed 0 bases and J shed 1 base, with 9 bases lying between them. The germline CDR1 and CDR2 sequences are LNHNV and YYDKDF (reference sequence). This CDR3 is CATSRDLAGNTEAFF. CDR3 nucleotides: TGTGCCACCAGCAGAGATCTTGCAGGGAACACTGAAGCTTTCTTT.

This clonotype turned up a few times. CDR3 in DNA: TGTGCCACCAGCGCCGTCATGGGGGGCGCGAGCAATCAGCCCCAGCATTTT. This encodes CATSAVMGGASNQPQHF. The chain has TRBV15 and TRBJ1-5; a weak D match, TRBD1 (6 bases). This CDR3 has 17 residues. V lost 5 bases and J 1 base, leaving 18 bases between the germline ends. CDR1 is LNHNV and CDR2 is YYDKDF in the germline V gene (reference sequence).

CDR3 bases: TGTGCCAGCAGCTGGGCCGCGGAGAGACTCGTGAACACTGAAGCTTTCTTT. It is translated as CASSWAAERLVNTEAFF. V is TRBV5-8 and J is TRBJ1-1, with D uncertain. The CDR3 length is 17 residues. Germline CDR1 and CDR2: SGHTS and YDEGEE. The V end was cut by 3 bases, the J end by 0 bases, with 18 bases between.